Presented here are 9 T cell receptor beta chains from one specimen sequenced in a study of T cells in Graves' hyperthyroidism and ophthalmopathy. Authors of the study amplified TCR beta CDR3 regions from RNA transcripts. HTBI primers were the set used in a first-round RT-PCR of the TCR CDR3. Via MiXCR, TCRdb re-called the multiplex PCR reads, giving one row per CDR3 protein. In the table there are approximately 270,000 distinct CDR3 sequences, more than 12% of which are singletons. Sequencing was performed on blood. The receptors derive from a woman between 40 and 55 years old with Graves' hyperthyroidism that later progressed to Graves' ophthalmopathy.

This clonotype occurred many times. The chain carries TRBV15 and TRBJ1-2; the match to TRBD1 covers 7 bases. With V trimmed by 0 bases and J by 7 bases, 5 bases remained unmatched. CDR1 and CDR2 (germline): LNHNV, YYDKDF (reference sequence). CDR3 size: 14 residues. CDR3 region: CATSRDWAGGGYTF. The CDR3 DNA reads as TGTGCCACCAGCAGAGATTGGGCAGGGGGTGGCTACACCTTC.

The rearrangement links TRBV5-8 to TRBJ1-4; 7 nucleotides match TRBD1. The CDR3 has 15 residues. J was trimmed by 8 bases and V by 0 bases; bases with no gene match: 7. The germline V gene encodes CDR1 SGHTS and CDR2 YDEGEE. The DNA for the CDR3 is TGTGCCAGCAGCTTGGGGGGTGACAGGGACGAAAAACTGTTTTTT. This codes for CASSLGGDRDEKLFF.

This clonotype was picked up many times. The V gene is TRBV10-2, the J gene TRBJ1-1; D gene unclear. V was cut by 0 bases and J by 10 bases, with 12 bases left in between. CDR1 is WSHSY, CDR2 SAAADI, per germline. This CDR3 contains 13 residues. This chain's CDR3 is CASSESYGWGAFF. The CDR3 bases are TGCGCCAGCAGTGAGTCATACGGGTGGGGAGCTTTCTTT.

This clonotype was detected ten times or more. The J gene is TRBJ2-7, the V gene TRBV18; D is possibly TRBD2 (6 bases). Deletions cut 5 bases from V and 3 bases from J, with 17 bases between. This CDR3 has 15 amino acids. Germline lookup yields CDR1 KGHSH and CDR2 LQKENI. Here the CDR3 DNA reads TGTGCCAGCTCAATCATGCGGGACCAAATCTACGAGCAGTACTTC. This gives the protein CASSIMRDQIYEQYF.

This clonotype was counted many times. V and J are TRBV28 and TRBJ1-2; 8 nucleotides agree with TRBD1. The CDR3 extends over 15 amino acids. Germline assignment: CDR1 MDHEN and CDR2 SYDVKM. The ends lost 10 bases at V and 0 bases at J; junction bases unmatched: 10. The chain's CDR3 is CAIPTGDPSNYGYTF. The CDR3 nucleotides read TGTGCCATCCCGACAGGGGACCCCTCTAACTATGGCTACACCTTC.

About this clonotype: A read error may produce the germline difference seen at one junction end. The gene calls are TRBV27 and TRBJ2-1, with D perhaps matching TRBD2 (6 bases). The CDR3 loop spans 15 amino acids. The germline V gene has CDR1 MNHEY and CDR2 SMNVEV (reference sequence). CDR3 DNA sequence: TGTGCCAGCAGTTTATCCGGGGGATCGTACAATGAGCGGTTCTTC. This encodes CASSLSGGSYNERFF.

This clonotype has ten or more counts. The CDR3 protein is CSVGGTGHYEQYF. The CDR3 DNA sequence: TGCAGCGTTGGCGGGACAGGGCACTACGAGCAGTACTTC. The chain combines TRBV29-1 with TRBJ2-7; 9 bases agree with TRBD1. With V trimmed by 4 bases and J by 3 bases, 4 bases remained unmatched. CDR1 SQVTM and CDR2 ANQGSEA come from the germline V gene. CDR3 length: 13 residues.

V usage is TRBV6-2 or TRBV6-3 and J usage is TRBJ2-5; D remains unclear. V was cut by 2 bases and J by 0 bases, with 4 bases left in between. The length of the CDR3 is 13 residues. Germline CDR1 and CDR2: MNHEY and SVGEGT. The CDR3 DNA reads TGTGCCAGCAGTTACGGACACCAAGAGACCCAGTACTTC. Its protein is CASSYGHQETQYF.

This sequence joins TRBV19 and TRBJ2-2, with D tentatively TRBD1 (5 bases). CDR3 length equals 16 residues. Between the trimmed V and J ends, which lost 5 bases and 3 bases, there was a span of 16 bases. CDR1 LNHDA and CDR2 SQIVND come from the germline V gene (reference sequence). CDR3 in DNA: TGTGCCAGTAGTCTGATAATGGACACTTACACCGGGGAGCTGTTTTTT. Translation: CASSLIMDTYTGELFF.